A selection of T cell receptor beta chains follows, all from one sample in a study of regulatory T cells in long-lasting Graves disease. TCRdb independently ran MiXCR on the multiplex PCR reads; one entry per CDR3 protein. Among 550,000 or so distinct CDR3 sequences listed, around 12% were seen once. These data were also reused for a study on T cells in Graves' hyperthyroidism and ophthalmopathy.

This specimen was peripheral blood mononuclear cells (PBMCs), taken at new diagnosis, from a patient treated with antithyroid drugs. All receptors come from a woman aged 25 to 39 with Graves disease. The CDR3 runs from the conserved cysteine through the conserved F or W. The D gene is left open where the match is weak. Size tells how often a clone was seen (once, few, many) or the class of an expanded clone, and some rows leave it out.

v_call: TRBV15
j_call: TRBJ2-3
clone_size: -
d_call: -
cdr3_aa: CATSRAGGPGTQYF
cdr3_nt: TGTGCCACCAGCAGAGCCGGAGGCCCAGGTACGCAGTATTTT

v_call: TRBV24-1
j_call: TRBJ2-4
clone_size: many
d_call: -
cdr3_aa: CATSDGLDGQNIQYF
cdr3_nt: TGTGCCACCAGTGATGGGCTGGACGGCCAAAACATTCAGTACTTC

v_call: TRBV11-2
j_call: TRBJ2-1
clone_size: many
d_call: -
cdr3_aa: CASSPSVTRSSYNEQFF
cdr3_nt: TGTGCCAGCAGCCCATCAGTAACTAGGAGCTCCTACAATGAGCAGTTCTTC

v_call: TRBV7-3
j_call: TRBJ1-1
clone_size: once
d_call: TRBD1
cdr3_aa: CASSPLRQGTAEAFF
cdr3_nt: TGTGCCAGCAGCCCCCTTAGACAGGGGACGGCTGAAGCTTTCTTT

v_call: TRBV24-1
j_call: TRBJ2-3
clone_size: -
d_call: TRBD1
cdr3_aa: CATSEPGQGVPDTQYF
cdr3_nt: TGTGCCACCAGTGAACCGGGACAGGGGGTGCCAGATACGCAGTATTTT

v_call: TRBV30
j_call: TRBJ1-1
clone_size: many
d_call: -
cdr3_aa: CAWRRLWDPEAFF
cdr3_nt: TGTGCCTGGAGACGTCTATGGGACCCTGAAGCTTTCTTT

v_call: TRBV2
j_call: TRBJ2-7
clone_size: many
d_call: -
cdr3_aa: CASNRQETLSYEQYF
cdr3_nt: TGTGCCAGCAATCGACAGGAGACACTCTCCTACGAGCAGTACTTC

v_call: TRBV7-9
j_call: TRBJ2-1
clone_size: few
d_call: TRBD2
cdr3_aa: CASSPTSLSSYNEQFF
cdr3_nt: TGTGCCAGCAGCCCGACTAGCCTGAGCTCCTACAATGAGCAGTTCTTC

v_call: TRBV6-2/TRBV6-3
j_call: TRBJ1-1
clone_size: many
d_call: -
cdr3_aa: CASSPHNPSQAFF
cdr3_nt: TGTGCCAGCAGTCCACATAACCCCTCGCAAGCTTTCTTT

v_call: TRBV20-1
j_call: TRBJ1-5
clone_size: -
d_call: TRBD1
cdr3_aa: CSATSGTGIPQPQHF
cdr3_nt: TGCAGTGCTACGTCTGGGACAGGAATTCCTCAGCCCCAGCATTTT

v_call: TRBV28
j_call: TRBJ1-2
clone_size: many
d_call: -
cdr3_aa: CASSSLSGYTF
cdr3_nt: TGTGCCAGCAGTTCCCTGAGTGGCTACACCTTC

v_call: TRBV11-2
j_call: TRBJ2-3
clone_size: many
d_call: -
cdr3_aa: CASSSALADLTDTQYF
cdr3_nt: TGTGCCAGCAGCTCAGCGCTAGCTGATCTCACAGATACGCAGTATTTT

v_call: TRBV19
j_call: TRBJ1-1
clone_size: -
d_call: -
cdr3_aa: CASSATGGELSEAFF
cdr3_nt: TGTGCCAGTAGTGCCACCGGGGGGGAACTTTCTGAAGCTTTCTTT

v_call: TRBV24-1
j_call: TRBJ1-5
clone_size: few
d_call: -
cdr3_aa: CATSEEWSNQPQHF
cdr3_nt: TGTGCCACCAGTGAGGAGTGGAGCAATCAGCCCCAGCATTTT

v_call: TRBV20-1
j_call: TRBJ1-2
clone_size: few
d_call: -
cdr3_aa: CSAIGVRLYGYTF
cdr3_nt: TGCAGTGCTATTGGGGTCAGACTCTATGGCTACACCTTC

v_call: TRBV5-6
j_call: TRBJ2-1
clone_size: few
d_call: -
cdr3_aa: CASSLDGPQQFF
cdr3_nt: TGTGCCAGCAGCTTGGATGGCCCCCAGCAGTTCTTC

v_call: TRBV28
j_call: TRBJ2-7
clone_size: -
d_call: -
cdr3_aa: CASSSFGSHYEQYF
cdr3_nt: TGTGCCAGCAGTTCCTTCGGGAGTCATTACGAGCAGTACTTC

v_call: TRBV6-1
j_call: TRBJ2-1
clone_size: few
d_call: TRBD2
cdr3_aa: CASSEEGPLAGGSYEQFF
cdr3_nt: TGTGCCAGCAGTGAAGAGGGGCCACTAGCGGGAGGGTCATATGAGCAGTTCTTC

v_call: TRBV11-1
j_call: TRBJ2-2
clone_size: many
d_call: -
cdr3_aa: CASSFTNTGELFF
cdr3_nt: TGTGCCAGCAGCTTTACTAACACCGGGGAGCTGTTTTTT

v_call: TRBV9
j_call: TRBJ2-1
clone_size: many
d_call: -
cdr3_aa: CASSVLGQLTYNEQFF
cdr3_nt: TGTGCCAGCAGCGTACTAGGACAGCTGACCTACAATGAGCAGTTCTTC

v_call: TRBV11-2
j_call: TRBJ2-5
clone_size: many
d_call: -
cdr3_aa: CASSLNLETQYF
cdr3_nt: TGTGCCAGCAGCTTAAACTTGGAGACCCAGTACTTC

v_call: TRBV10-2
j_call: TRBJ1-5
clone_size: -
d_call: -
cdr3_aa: CASSDRLYQPQHF
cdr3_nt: TGCGCCAGCAGTGACAGGCTGTATCAGCCCCAGCATTTT

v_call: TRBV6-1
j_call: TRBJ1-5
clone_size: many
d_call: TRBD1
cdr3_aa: CASTVTGTASNQPQHF
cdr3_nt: TGTGCCAGCACCGTAACAGGGACAGCTAGCAATCAGCCCCAGCATTTT

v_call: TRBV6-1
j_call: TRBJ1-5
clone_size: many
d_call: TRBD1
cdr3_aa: CASRGTGTGQPQHF
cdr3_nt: TGTGCCAGCAGGGGGACAGGGACTGGTCAGCCCCAGCATTTT

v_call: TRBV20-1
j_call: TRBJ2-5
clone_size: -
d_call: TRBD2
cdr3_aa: CSARDLKRLAGQEETQYF
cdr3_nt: TGCAGTGCTAGAGACCTAAAGCGACTAGCGGGACAGGAGGAGACCCAGTACTTC

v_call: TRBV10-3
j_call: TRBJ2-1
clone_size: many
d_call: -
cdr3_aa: CAISESTSAMGWDNEQFF
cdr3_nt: TGTGCCATCAGTGAGTCGACAAGTGCGATGGGGTGGGACAATGAGCAGTTCTTC

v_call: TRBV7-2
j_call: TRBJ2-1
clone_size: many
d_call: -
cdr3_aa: CASSPTSREQFF
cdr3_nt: TGTGCCAGCAGCCCTACTAGCCGTGAGCAGTTCTTC

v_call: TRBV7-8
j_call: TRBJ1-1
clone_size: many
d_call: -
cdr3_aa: CASSLVQGGGPVNTEAFF
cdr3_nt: TGTGCCAGCAGCTTAGTCCAGGGAGGCGGACCGGTGAACACTGAAGCTTTCTTT

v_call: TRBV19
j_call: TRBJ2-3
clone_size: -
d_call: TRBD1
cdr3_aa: CASGFRQGSRTDTQYF
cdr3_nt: TGTGCCAGTGGCTTCCGACAGGGTAGTCGGACAGATACGCAGTATTTT

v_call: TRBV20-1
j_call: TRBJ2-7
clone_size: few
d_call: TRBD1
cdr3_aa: CSAGKGARNEQYF
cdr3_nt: TGCAGTGCGGGGAAGGGGGCGCGGAACGAGCAGTACTTC

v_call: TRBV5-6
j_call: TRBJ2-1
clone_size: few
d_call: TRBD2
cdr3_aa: CASSLVSGSHNNEQFF
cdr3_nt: TGTGCCAGCAGCTTGGTTAGCGGGAGTCACAACAATGAGCAGTTCTTC

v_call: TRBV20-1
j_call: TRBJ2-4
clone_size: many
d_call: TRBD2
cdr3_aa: CSASLPGGNIQYF
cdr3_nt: TGCAGTGCTAGTTTACCGGGGGGGAACATTCAGTACTTC